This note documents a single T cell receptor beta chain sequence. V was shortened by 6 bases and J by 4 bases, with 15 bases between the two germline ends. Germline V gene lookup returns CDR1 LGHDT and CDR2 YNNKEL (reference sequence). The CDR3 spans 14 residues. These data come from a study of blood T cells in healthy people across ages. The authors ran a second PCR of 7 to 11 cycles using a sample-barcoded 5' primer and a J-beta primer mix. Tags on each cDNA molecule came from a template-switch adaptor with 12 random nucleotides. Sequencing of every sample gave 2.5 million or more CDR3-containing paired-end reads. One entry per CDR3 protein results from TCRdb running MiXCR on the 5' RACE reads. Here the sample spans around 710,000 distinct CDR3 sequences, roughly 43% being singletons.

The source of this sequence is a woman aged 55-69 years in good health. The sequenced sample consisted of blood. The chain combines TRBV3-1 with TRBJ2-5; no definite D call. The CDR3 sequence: CASRDGSARETQYF. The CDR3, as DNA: TGTGCCAGCAGGGACGGCTCTGCAAGAGAGACCCAGTACTTC.